This T cell receptor (beta chain) comes out of a study of OX40 agonist ivuxolimab in advanced cancers. This clone was recorded once. Its antigen is unidentified. Study-level results: It was not determined which antigens were specifically recognized by the peripheral T cells that had undergone clonal expansion. The study found among the lowest clonal expansion in partial responders at 0.1-3.0 mg/kg.

This CDR3 comprises 12 residues. V shed 5 bases and J 9 bases; nucleotides not matched to a gene: 3. The germline V gene has CDR1 SGDLS and CDR2 YYNGEE. Libraries were prepared by immunoSEQ multiplex PCR; TCRdb keeps only in-frame clonotypes and omits some of them. The table has about 30,000 clones, roughly four fifths seen once; the top ten hold 21%. The rearrangement uses TRBV9 and TRBJ2-1; 9 bases agree with TRBD1. This sequence originates from an adult with an advanced solid tumor such as melanoma, head and neck, liver or kidney cancer. The sequenced sample was CD4+ or CD8+ T cells sorted from blood, obtained in a trial of the OX40 agonist ivuxolimab. For the CDR3, the DNA is TGTGCCAGCAGTAAACAGGGGGCTGAGCAGTTCTTC. It translates to CASSKQGAEQFF.